This T cell receptor beta chain was observed in a study of blood T cell repertoires in COVID-19. Overall study context: The analysed material was cDNA or gDNA that came from T cells, B-cell-depleted T cells, or PBMCs.

V lost 5 bases to trimming and J lost 1 base; unmatched junction nucleotides: 5. From germline, CDR1 is MNHEY and CDR2 SVGEGT. CDR3 size: 15 residues. In the source study's methods: Using reference gene primer amplification, nucleated cell counts were estimated. Profiling relied on immunoSEQ multiplex PCR, and the TCRdb table lists in-frame clones only, not all of them. The V and J calls and the clone size are those of that table, but D and trimming were determined from the DNA. The sample records around 200,000 clones, 87% being singletons. The sequencing input was peripheral blood. The rearrangement uses TRBV6-2 or TRBV6-3 and TRBJ2-3; TRBD2 aligns across 8 bases. The receptor was isolated from a woman aged 18-29 years who had recovered from COVID-19. The CDR3 loop is CASSPTTSGTDTQYF. DNA of the CDR3: TGTGCCAGCAGTCCCACGACTAGCGGCACAGATACGCAGTATTTT.